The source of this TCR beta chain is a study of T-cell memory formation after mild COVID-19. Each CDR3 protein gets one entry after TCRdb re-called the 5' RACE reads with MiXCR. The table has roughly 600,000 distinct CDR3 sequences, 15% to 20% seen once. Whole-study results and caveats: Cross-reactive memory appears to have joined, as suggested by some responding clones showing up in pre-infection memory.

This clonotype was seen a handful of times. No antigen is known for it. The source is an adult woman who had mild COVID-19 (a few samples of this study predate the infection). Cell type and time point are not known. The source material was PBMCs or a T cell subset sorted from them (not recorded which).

The DNA for the CDR3 is TGCGCCAGCAGCTGGGACAGGGGTGGAGGCTGGCCTTACGAGCAGTACTTC. The encoded protein is CASSWDRGGGWPYEQYF. The chain uses TRBV5-1 and TRBJ2-7, with 10 bases that match TRBD1. CDR3 length equals 17 residues. From germline, CDR1 is SGHRS and CDR2 YFSETQ. V was clipped by 3 bases and J by 4 bases; unmatched bases: 13. The variable domain in full, with the rest retrieved from reference TRBV5-1 and TRBJ2-7, is KAGVTQTPRYLIKTRGQQVTLSCSPISGHRSVSWYQQTPGQGLQFLFEYFSETQRNKGNFPGRFSGRQFSNSRSEMNVSTLELGDSALYLCASSWDRGGGWPYEQYFGPGTRLTVT.